This T cell receptor (beta chain) was found in a study of Ad26.COV2.S vaccination and SARS-CoV-2 variants. For the study at large: Administration of Ad26.COV2.S was intramuscular, either once or twice 56 days apart. Whole-study results and caveats: Participants given vaccine showed non-spike TCR breadth similar to that of placebo recipients.

Measured with immunoSEQ multiplex PCR; TCRdb has only the in-frame clones, and not every one. The sample yields about 500,000 clones, 80% to 90% seen once. A note on this clone: The antigen remains unidentified.

Stated treatment: roughly 19 received Ad26.COV2.S at low or high dose, single or two shots; 5 received placebo; per-sample allocation not given. Sampling occurred on day 63 after the first vaccine or placebo injection. V was pared by 1 base and J by 2 bases, with 2 bases of the junction left unmatched. CDR3 size: 15 residues. CDR1 and CDR2 (germline): SGHRS, YFSETQ. The V call is TRBV5-1, the J call TRBJ2-1; 8 bases map to TRBD2. Sequenced material: peripheral blood, taken in a trial of Ad26.COV2.S vaccine versus placebo. The origin of this receptor is a person aged 18-60 years who received the Ad26.COV2.S COVID-19 vaccine or a placebo. The CDR3 protein is CASSLTGGPYNEQFF. CDR3 in DNA: TGCGCCAGCAGCTTGACGGGGGGGCCCTACAATGAGCAGTTCTTC.